This passage covers 20 T cell receptor beta chains from one sample sequenced in a study of T cell responses to AZD1222 COVID-19 vaccine. This table comes from immunoSEQ multiplex PCR, and its TCRdb copy is limited to in-frame clones, with some not included. The repertoire holds about 150,000 clones, with about nine tenths as singletons. Sequences were derived from peripheral blood, sampled on day 0 of MenACWY control vaccination. These receptors all stem from an adult in good health.

For the CDR3, the DNA is TGTGCCAGCAGCTTAAGACTAGCGGGGGGTTACACAGATACGCAGTATTTT. Translated, it gives CASSLRLAGGYTDTQYF. The chain links TRBV7-9 to TRBJ2-3; the match to TRBD2 covers 13 bases. V trimming: 2 bases; J trimming: 2 bases; junction bases outside the gene matches: 4. The germline V gene encodes CDR1 SEHNR and CDR2 FQNEAQ (reference sequence). The CDR3 covers 17 residues.

The chain has TRBV30 and TRBJ2-2; unclear D gene. Looked up from germline, CDR1 is GTSNPN and CDR2 is SVGIG (reference sequence). The V and J ends lost 0 bases and 4 bases respectively, with 9 bases between them. CDR3 size: 14 residues. The CDR3 sequence: CAWSVGVGTGELFF. Written as DNA, the CDR3 is TGTGCCTGGAGTGTAGGAGTTGGCACCGGGGAGCTGTTTTTT.

The V and J genes are TRBV2 and TRBJ1-6, with D possibly being TRBD1 (6 bases). Deletions cut 10 bases from V and 8 bases from J, with 18 bases between. The CDR3 spans 14 residues. Germline V gene lookup returns CDR1 SNHLY and CDR2 FYNNEI. In nucleotides, the CDR3 is TGTGCCACCCCTTCTGGGGGGCTTGATTCACCCCTCCACTTT. Translating gives CATPSGGLDSPLHF.

In nucleotides, the CDR3 is TGCGCCAGCAGCCAAGTGGCCCCCGGGGATGAGCAGTTCTTC. It is translated as CASSQVAPGDEQFF. J is TRBJ2-1 and V is TRBV4-1; D possibly corresponds to TRBD2 (5 bases). The germline V and J ends were trimmed by 1 base and 8 bases, with 12 bases remaining between them. The CDR3 spans 14 residues. Germline-derived CDR1 and CDR2 are MGHRA and YSYEKL.

In this sample, this clone turned up once. The CDR3 DNA follows: TGCGCCAGCAGCCCCCAACTAGCGGGAGGGGGAAATGAGCAGTTCTTC. Translation: CASSPQLAGGGNEQFF. This chain links TRBV5-1 with TRBJ2-1; 13 positions agree with TRBD2. J lost 7 bases, V lost 4 bases, and 8 bases had no gene match. This CDR3 contains 16 residues. Germline lookup yields CDR1 SGHRS and CDR2 YFSETQ.

CDR3 region: CASSVLSGGAGETQYF. The CDR3 DNA reads TGTGCCAGCAGCGTTCTTAGCGGGGGGGCGGGAGAGACCCAGTACTTC. The rearrangement joins TRBV7-8 to TRBJ2-5; 11 bases align to TRBD2. Losses at the gene ends were 5 bases for V and 4 bases for J; bases not matched to a gene: 9. Germline V gene data show CDR1 as SGHVS and CDR2 as FQNEAQ. The CDR3 runs 16 residues.

V and J are TRBV28 and TRBJ2-7; D possibly corresponds to TRBD1 (6 bases). The CDR3 has 15 amino acids. The V and J ends lost 6 bases and 3 bases respectively, with 18 bases between them. From germline, CDR1 is MDHEN and CDR2 SYDVKM. CDR3 sequence: CASSTGDMKNYEQYF. Written as DNA, the CDR3 is TGTGCCAGCAGCACCGGGGACATGAAAAACTACGAGCAGTACTTC. Full variable domain (rest looked up from reference TRBV28 and TRBJ2-7): DVKVTQSSRYLVKRTGEKVFLECVQDMDHENMFWYRQDPGLGLRLIYFSYDVKMKEKGDIPEGYSVSREKKERFSLILESASTNQTSMYLCASSTGDMKNYEQYFGPGTRLTVT.

V and J are TRBV5-4 and TRBJ2-5; TRBD2 is a possible D gene (7 bases). Trimming removed 6 bases at V and 2 bases at J, with 17 bases between. The CDR3 is 15 residues long. CDR1 is SGHNT, CDR2 YYREEE, per germline (reference sequence). CDR3 in amino acids: CASNRGAEVQETQYF. In nucleotides, the CDR3 is TGTGCCAGCAATCGGGGGGCCGAAGTTCAAGAGACCCAGTACTTC.

This sequence joins TRBV6-5 and TRBJ2-2, with D perhaps matching TRBD2 (6 bases). Per the germline V gene, CDR1 is MNHEY and CDR2 is SVGAGI. V gave up 7 bases and J gave up 3 bases, with 12 bases separating them. The CDR3 spans 14 residues. In DNA, the CDR3 is TGTGCCAGCAAGCTAGCGACCCACACCGGGGAGCTGTTTTTT. Translation: CASKLATHTGELFF.

This clone has only a few counts. The CDR3 loop is CADDLRAMDTQYF. CDR3 DNA: TGTGCGGACGATCTAAGGGCAATGGATACGCAGTATTTT. J is TRBJ2-3 and V is TRBV21-1. TRBV21-1 is noted as a pseudogene. This CDR3 has 13 amino acids.

CDR3 nucleotide sequence: TGTGCCAGCAGCAGAACAGGGAGCACTGAAGCTTTCTTT. Its protein is CASSRTGSTEAFF. The V and J genes are TRBV7-9 and TRBJ1-1; a possible D gene is TRBD1 (6 bases). Germline CDR1 is SEHNR and CDR2 is FQNEAQ (reference sequence). The CDR3 runs 13 residues. V dropped 5 bases and J dropped 4 bases, with 11 bases sitting between them. Complete variable domain (other parts from reference TRBV7-9 and TRBJ1-1): DTGVSQNPRHKITKRGQNVTFRCDPISEHNRLYWYRQTLGQGPEFLTYFQNEAQLEKSRLLSDRFSAERPKGSFSTLEIQRTEQGDSAMYLCASSRTGSTEAFFGQGTRLTVV.

The chain employs TRBV3-1 (or the pseudogene TRBV3-2) and TRBJ1-1, with a possible D match to TRBD1 (5 bases). Trimming shortened V by 4 bases and J by 4 bases, and 16 bases separated the two germline ends. The CDR3 totals 15 residues. Germline V lookup: CDR1 LGHDT, CDR2 YNNKEL (reference sequence). CDR3 region: CASSRGTAGSTEAFF. Written as DNA, the CDR3 is TGTGCCAGCAGCCGAGGGACGGCCGGGAGCACTGAAGCTTTCTTT.

The chain uses TRBV12-3 or TRBV12-4 and TRBJ1-5; no reliable D call. Trimming pared 4 bases from V and 3 bases from J, leaving 4 bases between. The CDR3 is made up of 12 amino acids. The CDR3 sequence: CASSYLNQPQHF. DNA for the CDR3: TGTGCCAGCAGTTATCTCAATCAGCCCCAGCATTTT.

The chain combines TRBV6-5 with TRBJ2-3, with unresolved D. V was pared by 0 bases and J by 7 bases, with 5 bases between. The germline V gene has CDR1 MNHEY and CDR2 SVGAGI. The CDR3 is 12 amino acids. The chain's CDR3 is CASSYSRNTQYF. In nucleotides, the CDR3 is TGTGCCAGCAGTTACTCGAGAAATACGCAGTATTTT.

The rearrangement uses TRBV6-2 or TRBV6-3 and TRBJ2-7; D may correspond to TRBD1 or TRBD2 (5 bases each). The CDR3 has 14 amino acids. Trimming took 0 bases from V and 3 from J, leaving 9 bases between them. Looked up from germline, CDR1 is MNHEY and CDR2 is SVGEGT. The CDR3 DNA follows: TGTGCCAGCAGTTACTCGAGGGGCAACTACGAGCAGTACTTC. Translated, it gives CASSYSRGNYEQYF.

This clone has only one observation. The gene calls are TRBV3-1 (or the pseudogene TRBV3-2) and TRBJ1-4; D call uncertain. CDR1 is LGHDT and CDR2 is YNNKEL in the germline V gene (reference sequence). The CDR3 spans 15 residues. Trimming stripped 1 base from V and 5 bases from J, with 11 bases between. DNA for the CDR3: TGTGCCAGCAGCCAAGCCCTCGGCGTAAATGAAAAACTGTTTTTT. The encoded protein is CASSQALGVNEKLFF.

V usage is TRBV2 and J usage is TRBJ2-5; weak D call: TRBD1 (5 bases). The germline V gene has CDR1 SNHLY and CDR2 FYNNEI. The CDR3 length is 15 residues. Deletions cut 4 bases from V and 3 bases from J, with 15 bases between. CDR3 protein: CASSGRTQRKETQYF. CDR3 bases: TGTGCCAGCAGTGGGCGGACACAGCGAAAAGAGACCCAGTACTTC.

The gene calls are TRBV7-3 and TRBJ2-3, with D possibly being TRBD2 (5 bases). The V end was cut by 1 base, the J end by 2 bases, with 10 bases between. This CDR3 is 15 amino acids long. Germline V CDR1 and CDR2: SGHTA, FQGTGA. CDR3 DNA: TGTGCCAGCAGCTTAAGCAGCGGCGCCACAGATACGCAGTATTTT. Encoded protein: CASSLSSGATDTQYF.

This clone was recorded a few times. CDR3 loop: CASSPLGGAALETQYF. The CDR3 nucleotides are TGTGCCAGCAGCCCCCTTGGGGGGGCGGCTTTGGAGACCCAGTACTTC. V usage is TRBV11-2 and J usage is TRBJ2-5, with TRBD2 as a possible D gene (7 bases). The germline CDR1 and CDR2 sequences are SGHAT and FQNNGV. This CDR3 is 16 amino acids long. V was trimmed by 5 bases and J by 5 bases, leaving 21 bases between them.

The chain recombines TRBV5-1 with TRBJ2-7; tentatively, D is TRBD1 (7 bases). CDR1 and CDR2 (germline): SGHRS, YFSETQ. This CDR3 is built from 13 residues. V lost 4 bases, J lost 3 bases, and 11 bases lay in between. The DNA for the CDR3 is TGCGCCAGCAGCGCGGGACAGAACTACGAGCAGTACTTC. Its protein product is CASSAGQNYEQYF. The entire variable domain, with the rest obtained from reference TRBV5-1 and TRBJ2-7, is as follows: KAGVTQTPRYLIKTRGQQVTLSCSPISGHRSVSWYQQTPGQGLQFLFEYFSETQRNKGNFPGRFSGRQFSNSRSEMNVSTLELGDSALYLCASSAGQNYEQYFGPGTRLTVT.